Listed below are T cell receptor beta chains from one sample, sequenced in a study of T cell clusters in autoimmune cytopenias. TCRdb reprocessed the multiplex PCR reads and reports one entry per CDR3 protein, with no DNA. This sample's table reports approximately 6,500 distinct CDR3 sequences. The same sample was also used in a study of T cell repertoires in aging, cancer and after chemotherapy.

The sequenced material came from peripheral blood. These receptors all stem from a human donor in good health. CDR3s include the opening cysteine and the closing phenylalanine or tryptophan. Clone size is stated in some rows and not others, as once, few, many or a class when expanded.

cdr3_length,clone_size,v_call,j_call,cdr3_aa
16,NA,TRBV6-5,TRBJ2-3,CASSPRGAFGTDTQYF
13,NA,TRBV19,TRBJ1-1,CASSIGGATGAFF
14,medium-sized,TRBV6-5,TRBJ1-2,CASKLRGGLYGYTF
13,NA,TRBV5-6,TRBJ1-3,CASSLTAGNTIYF
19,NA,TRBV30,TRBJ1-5,CAWSAWDRGLLYSNQPQHF
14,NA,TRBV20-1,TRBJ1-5,CSARDLTPDQPQHF
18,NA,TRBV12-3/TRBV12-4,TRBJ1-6,CASSFNAPDRRWGRPLHF
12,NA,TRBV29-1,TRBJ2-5,CSDQAGGVTQYF
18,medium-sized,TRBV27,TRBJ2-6,CASSGAWQGVTGANVLTF
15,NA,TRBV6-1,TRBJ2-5,CASSEGVGLRETQYF
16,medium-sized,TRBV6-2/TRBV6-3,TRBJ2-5,CASSYSTSGGSETQYF
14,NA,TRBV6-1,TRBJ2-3,CASSKGGGQDTQYF
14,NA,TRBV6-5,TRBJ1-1,CASSPKADGSFAFF
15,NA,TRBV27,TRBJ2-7,CASNPPGTGENEQYF
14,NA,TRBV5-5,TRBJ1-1,CASSLVRGNTEAFF
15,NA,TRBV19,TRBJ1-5,CASTRESGVNQPQHF
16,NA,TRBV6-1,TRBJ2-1,CASGSEAAGRYNEQFF
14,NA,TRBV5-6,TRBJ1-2,CASSFGDNNYGYTF
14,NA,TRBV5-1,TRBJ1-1,CASSLSVVNTEAFF
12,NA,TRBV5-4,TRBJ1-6,CASNLRNSPLHF
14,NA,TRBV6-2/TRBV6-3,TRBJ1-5,CASSGAYSYQPQHF
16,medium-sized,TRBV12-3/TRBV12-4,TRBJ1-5,CASSLGGRGSNQPQHF
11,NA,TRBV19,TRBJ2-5,CASSIQETQYF
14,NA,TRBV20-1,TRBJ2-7,CSASKEARSYEQYF
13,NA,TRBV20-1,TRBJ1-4,CSARDIPSEKLFF
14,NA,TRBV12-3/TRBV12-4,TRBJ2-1,CASSSRVSYNEQFF
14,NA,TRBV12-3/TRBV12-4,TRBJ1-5,CASSFSGGNQPQHF
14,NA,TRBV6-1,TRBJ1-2,CASSATGDPYGYTF
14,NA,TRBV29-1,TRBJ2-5,CSVASGGDMQTQYF
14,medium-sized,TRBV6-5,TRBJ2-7,CASSATGTSYEQYF